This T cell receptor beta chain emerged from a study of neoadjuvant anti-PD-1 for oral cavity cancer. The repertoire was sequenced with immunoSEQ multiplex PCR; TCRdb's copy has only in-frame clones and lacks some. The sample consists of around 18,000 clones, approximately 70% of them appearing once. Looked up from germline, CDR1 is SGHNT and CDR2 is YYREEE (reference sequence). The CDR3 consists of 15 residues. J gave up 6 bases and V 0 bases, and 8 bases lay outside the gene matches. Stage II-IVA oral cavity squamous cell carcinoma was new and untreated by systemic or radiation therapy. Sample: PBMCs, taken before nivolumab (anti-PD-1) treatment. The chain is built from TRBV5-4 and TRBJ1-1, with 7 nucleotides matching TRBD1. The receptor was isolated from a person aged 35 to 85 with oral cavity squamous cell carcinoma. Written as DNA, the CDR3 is TGTGCCAGCAGCTTGGAGGGGGCGCTGAGGGCTGAAGCTTTCTTT. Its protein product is CASSLEGALRAEAFF.